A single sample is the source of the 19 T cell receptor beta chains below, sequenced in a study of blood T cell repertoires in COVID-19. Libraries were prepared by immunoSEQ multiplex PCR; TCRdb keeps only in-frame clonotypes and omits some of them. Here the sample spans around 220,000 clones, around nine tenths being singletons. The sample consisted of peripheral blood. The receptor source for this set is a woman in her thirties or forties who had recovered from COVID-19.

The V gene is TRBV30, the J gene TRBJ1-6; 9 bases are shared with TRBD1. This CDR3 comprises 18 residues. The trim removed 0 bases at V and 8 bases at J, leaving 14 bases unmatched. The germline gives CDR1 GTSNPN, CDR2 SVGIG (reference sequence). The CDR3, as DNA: TGTGCCTGGAGTGTAGGCGGGACAGGGCTGAGGGCCTATTCACCCCTCCACTTT. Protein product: CAWSVGGTGLRAYSPLHF.

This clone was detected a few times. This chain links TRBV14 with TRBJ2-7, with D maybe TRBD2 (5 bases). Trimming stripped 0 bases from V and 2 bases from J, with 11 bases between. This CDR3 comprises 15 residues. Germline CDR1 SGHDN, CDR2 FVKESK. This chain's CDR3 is CASSQDWSRAYEQYF. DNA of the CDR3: TGTGCCAGCAGCCAAGATTGGTCGCGGGCCTACGAGCAGTACTTC.

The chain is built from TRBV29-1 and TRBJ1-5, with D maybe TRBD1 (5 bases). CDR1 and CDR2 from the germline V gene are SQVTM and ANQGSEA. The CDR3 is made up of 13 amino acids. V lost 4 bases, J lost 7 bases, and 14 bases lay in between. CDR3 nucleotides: TGCAGCGTTGCAGCCAGGGCAGGACAGCCCCAGCATTTT. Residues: CSVAARAGQPQHF.

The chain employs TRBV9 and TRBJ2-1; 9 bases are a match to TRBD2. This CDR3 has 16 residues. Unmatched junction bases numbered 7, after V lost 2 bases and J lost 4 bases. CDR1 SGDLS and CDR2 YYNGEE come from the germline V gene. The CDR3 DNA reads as TGTGCCAGCAGCGTCTCTGCGGGGGGGCTTTACAATGAGCAGTTCTTC. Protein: CASSVSAGGLYNEQFF.

As DNA, the CDR3 is TGCGCCAGCAGCTTGTCTAGCGGGAGTGGGGAGACCCAGTACTTC. Translation gives CASSLSSGSGETQYF. The gene calls are TRBV5-1 and TRBJ2-5; 10 nucleotides line up with TRBD2. The CDR3 runs to 15 residues. With V trimmed by 1 base and J by 5 bases, 5 bases remained unmatched. CDR1 is SGHRS and CDR2 is YFSETQ in the germline V gene.

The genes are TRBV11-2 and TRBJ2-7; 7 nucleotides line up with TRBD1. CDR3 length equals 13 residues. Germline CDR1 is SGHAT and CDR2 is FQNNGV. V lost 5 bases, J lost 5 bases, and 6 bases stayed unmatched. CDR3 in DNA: TGTGCCAGCAGCCCCCGACAGGGCCACGAGCAGTACTTC. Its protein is CASSPRQGHEQYF.

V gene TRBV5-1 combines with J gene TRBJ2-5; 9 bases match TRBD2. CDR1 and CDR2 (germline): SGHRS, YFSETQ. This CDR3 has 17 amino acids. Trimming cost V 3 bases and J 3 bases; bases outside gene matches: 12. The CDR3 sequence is CASSSSPVGLAEETQYF. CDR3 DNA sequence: TGCGCCAGCAGCTCTTCACCCGTGGGACTAGCTGAAGAGACCCAGTACTTC.

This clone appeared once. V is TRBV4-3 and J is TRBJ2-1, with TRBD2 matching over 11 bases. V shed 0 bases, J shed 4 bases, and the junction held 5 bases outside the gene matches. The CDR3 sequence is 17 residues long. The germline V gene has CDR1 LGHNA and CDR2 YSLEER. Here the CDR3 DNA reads TGCGCCAGCAGCCAAGATCTAGCTAGCGGGGGGTACAATGAGCAGTTCTTC. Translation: CASSQDLASGGYNEQFF.

CDR3 DNA: TGTGCCAGCGGAGGGGTATCCTACAATGAGCAGTTCTTC. Amino acids: CASGGVSYNEQFF. The chain has TRBV6-5 and TRBJ2-1, with D possibly matching TRBD2 (6 bases). This CDR3 contains 13 residues. Germline V gene data show CDR1 as MNHEY and CDR2 as SVGAGI. V lost 8 bases, J lost 1 base, and 9 bases lay in between.

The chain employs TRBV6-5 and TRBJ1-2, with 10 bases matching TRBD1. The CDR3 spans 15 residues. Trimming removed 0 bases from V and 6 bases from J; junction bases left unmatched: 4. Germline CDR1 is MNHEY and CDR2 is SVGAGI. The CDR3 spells CASSYSRQGANGYTF. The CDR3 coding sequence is TGTGCCAGCAGTTACTCGCGACAGGGGGCCAATGGCTACACCTTC.

The CDR3 region has the DNA TGTGCCAGCTCGGGGGGGCCCCCCTACGAGCAGTACTTC. It is translated as CASSGGPPYEQYF. V usage is TRBV7-2 and J usage is TRBJ2-7; 8 bases map to TRBD2. The trim removed 8 bases at V and 2 bases at J, leaving 5 bases unmatched. The germline V gene encodes CDR1 SGHTA and CDR2 FQGNSA. The CDR3 extends over 13 amino acids.

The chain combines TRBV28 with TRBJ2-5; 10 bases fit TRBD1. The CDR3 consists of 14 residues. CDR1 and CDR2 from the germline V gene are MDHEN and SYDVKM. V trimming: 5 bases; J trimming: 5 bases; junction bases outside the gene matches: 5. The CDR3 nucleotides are TGTGCCAGCAGTGAGACAGGGGGCAGGGAGACCCAGTACTTC. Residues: CASSETGGRETQYF.

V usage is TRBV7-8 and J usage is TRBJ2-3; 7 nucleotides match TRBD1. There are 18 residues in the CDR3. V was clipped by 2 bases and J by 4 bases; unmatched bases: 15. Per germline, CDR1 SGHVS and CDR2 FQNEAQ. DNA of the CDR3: TGTGCCAGCAGCTTACCGACGGCCGGGACAGTCTCCCCAGATACGCAGTATTTT. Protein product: CASSLPTAGTVSPDTQYF.

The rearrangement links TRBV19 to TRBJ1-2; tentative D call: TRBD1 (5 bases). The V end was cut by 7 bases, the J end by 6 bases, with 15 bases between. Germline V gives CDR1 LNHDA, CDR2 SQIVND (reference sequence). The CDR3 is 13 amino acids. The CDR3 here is CASKVLAGNGYTF. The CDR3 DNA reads TGTGCCAGTAAGGTCTTGGCAGGGAATGGCTACACCTTC.

CDR3 nucleotides: TGCGCCAGCAGAGGCCCAGGGGGCTACGAGCAGTACTTC. It is translated as CASRGPGGYEQYF. V and J are TRBV5-1 and TRBJ2-7; the match to TRBD1 covers 7 bases. V trimming: 5 bases; J trimming: 3 bases; junction bases outside the gene matches: 5. The length of the CDR3 is 13 residues. Per the germline V gene, CDR1 is SGHRS and CDR2 is YFSETQ.

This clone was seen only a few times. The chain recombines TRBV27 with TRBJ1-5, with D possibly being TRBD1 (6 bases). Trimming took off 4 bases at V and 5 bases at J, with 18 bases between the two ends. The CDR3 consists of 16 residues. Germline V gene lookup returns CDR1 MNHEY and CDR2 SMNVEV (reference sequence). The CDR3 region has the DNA TGTGCCAGCAGTTCGCGGGGGGCGTTTCGTGATCAGCCCCAGCATTTT. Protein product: CASSSRGAFRDQPQHF.

The CDR3 loop reads CASSPPGQNTGELFF. CDR3 sequence (DNA): TGCGCCAGCAGCCCCCCGGGACAAAACACCGGGGAGCTGTTTTTT. The V and J genes are TRBV5-1 and TRBJ2-2; a weak D match, TRBD1 (6 bases). Germline CDR1 reads SGHRS; CDR2 reads YFSETQ. The CDR3 contains 15 residues. Trimming left V 4 bases short and J 2 bases short, with 12 bases between.

The CDR3 DNA reads as TGTGCCAGCAGCTTAGAGAGTAGCGGGGTGTACAATGAGCAGTTCTTC. Its translation is CASSLESSGVYNEQFF. V gene TRBV7-6 combines with J gene TRBJ2-1; 8 nucleotides agree with TRBD2. CDR1 SGHVS and CDR2 FNYEAQ come from the germline V gene. The CDR3 loop spans 16 amino acids. J gave up 4 bases and V 1 base, and 6 bases lay outside the gene matches.

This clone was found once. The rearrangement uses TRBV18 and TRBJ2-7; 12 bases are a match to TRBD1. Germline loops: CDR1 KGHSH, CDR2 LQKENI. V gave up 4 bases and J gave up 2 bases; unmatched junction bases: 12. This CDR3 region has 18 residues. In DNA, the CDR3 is TGTGCCAGCTCACGAACCCCCACCGGGACAGGGGGCGCCTACGAGCAGTACTTC. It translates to CASSRTPTGTGGAYEQYF.